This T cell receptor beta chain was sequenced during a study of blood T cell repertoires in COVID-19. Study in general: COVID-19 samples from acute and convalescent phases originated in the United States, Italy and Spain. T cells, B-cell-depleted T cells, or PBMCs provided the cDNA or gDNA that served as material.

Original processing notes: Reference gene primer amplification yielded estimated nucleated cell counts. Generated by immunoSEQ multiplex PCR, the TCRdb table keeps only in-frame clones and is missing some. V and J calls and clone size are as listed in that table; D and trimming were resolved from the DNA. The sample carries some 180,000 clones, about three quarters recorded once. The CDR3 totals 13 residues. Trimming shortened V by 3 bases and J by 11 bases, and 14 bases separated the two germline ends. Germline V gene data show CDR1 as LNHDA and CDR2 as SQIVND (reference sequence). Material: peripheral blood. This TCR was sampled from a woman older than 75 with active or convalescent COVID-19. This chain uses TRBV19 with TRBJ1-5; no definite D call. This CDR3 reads CASSMGPQRAQHF. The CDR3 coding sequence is TGTGCCAGTAGTATGGGTCCCCAGCGCGCCCAGCATTTT.